The 28 T cell receptor beta chains presented below share a single source sample, sequenced in a study of human T cells and chemical hapten exposure. Described time point: patch test 1, 2 weeks after DPC sensitization. Noted treatment: therapeutic diphenylcyclopropenone sensitization with weekly scalp DPC. Total RNA extraction was carried out from unfractionated whole blood. TCRdb called the RACE reads again in MiXCR, with one record for every CDR3 protein. The data contain fewer than 50,000 distinct CDR3 sequences, just under 4% of them singletons. Sample: whole blood, taken in connection with sensitization to the hapten diphenylcyclopropenone (DPC). The receptors stem from a man in his forties or fifties with alopecia areata. Some clones in this sample may be carry-over from other donors' samples.

This clonotype has a handful of counts. This chain links TRBV5-1 with TRBJ2-5, with D unclear. This CDR3 region has 13 residues. Germline CDR1 and CDR2: SGHRS and YFSETQ. V was shortened by 0 bases and J by 4 bases, with 7 bases between the two germline ends. The CDR3 reads CASSLGQGETQYF. CDR3 nucleotides: TGCGCCAGCAGCTTGGGACAAGGAGAGACCCAGTACTTC.

This clonotype was counted many times. The chain has TRBV28 and TRBJ2-2; TRBD2 agrees at 12 bases. CDR3 length: 17 amino acids. With 5 bases clipped from V and 4 bases from J, the junction kept 8 bases outside the gene matches. From germline, CDR1 is MDHEN and CDR2 SYDVKM. CDR3 amino acids: CASSPSGLAGSTGELFF. CDR3 DNA sequence: TGTGCCAGCAGTCCCTCAGGACTAGCGGGAAGCACCGGGGAGCTGTTTTTT.

CDR3 amino acids: CASSLFPASGGKFYEQYF. CDR3 sequence (DNA): TGTGCCAGCAGCCTTTTCCCGGCTAGCGGGGGGAAATTCTACGAGCAGTACTTC. J is TRBJ2-7 and V is TRBV9, with 11 positions matching TRBD2. Germline CDR1 SGDLS, CDR2 YYNGEE. V lost 4 bases to trimming and J lost 3 bases; unmatched junction nucleotides: 15. This CDR3 is 18 amino acids long.

This clonotype occurred many times. The chain couples TRBV29-1 to TRBJ1-2; D is unclear. The V end was cut by 7 bases, the J end by 3 bases, with 15 bases between. Germline assignment: CDR1 SQVTM and CDR2 ANQGSEA. This CDR3 contains 13 residues. CDR3 DNA: TGCAGCGCTGCCGGGGAATTCTACTATGGCTACACCTTC. Its protein product is CSAAGEFYYGYTF.

This clonotype was detected ten times or more. The V call is TRBV10-3, the J call TRBJ1-1, with D perhaps TRBD1 (5 bases). V gave up 3 bases and J gave up 0 bases, with 11 bases separating them. Germline V gene lookup returns CDR1 ENHRY and CDR2 SYGVKD. This CDR3 has 15 amino acids. The chain's CDR3 is CAISDSTAMNTEAFF. Written as DNA, the CDR3 is TGTGCCATCAGTGATTCGACAGCCATGAACACTGAAGCTTTCTTT.

In its sample, this clonotype was seen many times. The rearrangement uses TRBV5-1 and TRBJ1-3, with D possibly TRBD1 on 6 matching bases. The ends were cut back, 0 bases at V and 4 bases at J, with 8 bases in the middle. This CDR3 spans 14 amino acids. CDR1 and CDR2 (germline): SGHRS, YFSETQ. The CDR3 is CASSLGTEGNTIYF. CDR3 DNA: TGCGCCAGCAGCTTGGGGACAGAAGGAAACACCATATATTTT.

This clonotype was counted at least ten times. The chain employs TRBV6-5 and TRBJ2-7, with TRBD2 identical over 12 bases. V shed 6 bases, J shed 4 bases, and the junction held 7 bases outside the gene matches. This CDR3 has 15 residues. Germline V gene lookup returns CDR1 MNHEY and CDR2 SVGAGI. The CDR3: CASSRLAGVTYEQYF. The CDR3 DNA sequence: TGTGCCAGCAGCCGACTAGCGGGAGTTACATACGAGCAGTACTTC.

The table lists this clonotype with many counts. This chain uses TRBV12-3 or TRBV12-4 with TRBJ2-3, with 7 bases matching TRBD1. Losses at the gene ends were 6 bases for V and 2 bases for J; bases not matched to a gene: 11. The CDR3 loop spans 16 amino acids. The CDR3 is CASRLSGTDDTDTQYF. CDR3 in DNA: TGTGCCAGCAGACTATCCGGGACAGATGACACAGATACGCAGTATTTT.

The table lists this clonotype with many counts. The genes are TRBV20-1 and TRBJ2-2, with D perhaps TRBD1 (5 bases). Trimming cost V 1 base and J 6 bases, with 15 bases left between them. Per germline, CDR1 DFQATT and CDR2 SNEGSKA (reference sequence). The CDR3 is 15 residues long. CDR3 residues: CSARVGSWGPGELFF. DNA of the CDR3: TGCAGTGCTAGAGTCGGATCGTGGGGCCCCGGGGAGCTGTTTTTT.

Ten or more counts support this clonotype. V gene TRBV7-9 combines with J gene TRBJ1-1; D is unclear. V lost 1 base and J lost 5, with 8 bases in between. CDR1 is SEHNR and CDR2 is FQNEAQ in the germline V gene (reference sequence). The CDR3 consists of 13 residues. CDR3 in amino acids: CASSLDPRTEAFF. CDR3 DNA: TGTGCCAGCAGCTTAGATCCCCGGACTGAAGCTTTCTTT.

In its sample, this clonotype was seen many times. The chain joins TRBV7-2 to TRBJ2-5, with D possibly matching TRBD2 (6 bases). This CDR3 spans 14 amino acids. The germline V gene has CDR1 SGHTA and CDR2 FQGNSA. Trimming removed 0 bases from V and 6 bases from J, with 11 bases in between. The CDR3 loop reads CASSLAWAGQTQYF. The DNA of the CDR3 is TGTGCCAGCAGCTTAGCGTGGGCGGGACAGACCCAGTACTTC.

This clonotype has just a few counts. The chain has TRBV5-1 and TRBJ2-1; TRBD2 aligns across 14 bases. This CDR3 comprises 16 residues. Germline values: CDR1 SGHRS, CDR2 YFSETQ. J was trimmed by 6 bases and V by 0 bases; bases with no gene match: 2. The CDR3 nucleotides read TGCGCCAGCAGCTTGGGGGGGACTAGCGGGAGCAATGAGCAGTTCTTC. Its protein is CASSLGGTSGSNEQFF.

This clonotype is categorized as medium-sized. The chain joins TRBV29-1 to TRBJ2-3, with 10 bases lining up with TRBD2. V lost 3 bases, J lost 2 bases, and 5 bases stayed unmatched. The CDR3 extends over 15 amino acids. Germline lookup yields CDR1 SQVTM and CDR2 ANQGSEA. The chain's CDR3 is CSVDELAGNTDTQYF. The CDR3 DNA is TGCAGCGTTGACGAACTAGCGGGAAACACAGATACGCAGTATTTT.

This clonotype was observed at least ten times. The chain recombines TRBV29-1 with TRBJ1-1, with 10 bases aligning to TRBD1. This CDR3 is 13 amino acids long. V lost 8 bases, J lost 4 bases, and 7 bases stayed unmatched. CDR1 SQVTM and CDR2 ANQGSEA come from the germline V gene. The CDR3: CSSQGTGATEAFF. CDR3 coding DNA: TGCAGCAGTCAGGGGACAGGGGCCACTGAAGCTTTCTTT.

This clonotype showed up many times. The chain employs TRBV29-1 and TRBJ1-1; perhaps TRBD1 as D (6 bases). The CDR3 runs to 12 residues. V was trimmed by 4 bases and J by 4 bases, leaving 10 bases between them. Germline V CDR1 and CDR2: SQVTM, ANQGSEA. DNA of the CDR3: TGCAGCGTTGCAGCCAGGGGCACTGAAGCTTTCTTT. Translating gives CSVAARGTEAFF.

This clonotype has a count of ten or more. This chain connects TRBV6-6 to TRBJ2-7, with 8 bases that match TRBD1. Germline loops: CDR1 MNHNY, CDR2 SVGAGI (reference sequence). The length of the CDR3 is 14 residues. Unmatched junction bases numbered 11, after V lost 7 bases and J lost 6 bases. The CDR3 DNA follows: TGTGCCAGCAAAACGACAGGGGTAAGAACCGAGCAGTACTTC. Translating gives CASKTTGVRTEQYF.

This clonotype showed up many times. The chain links TRBV15 to TRBJ2-2; D remains ambiguous. V was trimmed by 0 bases and J by 8 bases, leaving 22 bases between them. The CDR3 spans 18 residues. Germline assignment: CDR1 LNHNV and CDR2 YYDKDF (reference sequence). CDR3 amino acids: CATSREGKVLREAGELFF. For the CDR3, the DNA is TGTGCCACCAGCAGAGAGGGAAAGGTCCTCCGAGAAGCGGGGGAGCTGTTTTTT. Full variable domain (outside the CDR3, taken from reference TRBV15 and TRBJ2-2): DAMVIQNPRYQVTQFGKPVTLSCSQTLNHNVMYWYQQKSSQAPKLLFHYYDKDFNNEADTPDNFQSRRPNTSFCFLDIRSPGLGDTAMYLCATSREGKVLREAGELFFGEGSRLTVL.

This clonotype has a count of ten or more. This chain connects TRBV10-2 to TRBJ1-1, with a weak D call TRBD1 (6 bases). This CDR3 is 13 amino acids long. V was clipped by 8 bases and J by 4 bases, with 14 bases between them. In germline, CDR1 is WSHSY, CDR2 SAAADI. CDR3 sequence: CASRGHGGTEAFF. The CDR3 DNA reads TGCGCCAGCCGGGGACATGGAGGCACTGAAGCTTTCTTT.

This clonotype was observed many times. The gene calls are TRBV5-6 and TRBJ2-1; TRBD2 might be the D (5 bases). Germline V gene lookup returns CDR1 SGHDT and CDR2 YYEEEE. This CDR3 has 14 amino acids. Trimming shortened V by 7 bases and J by 3 bases, and 14 bases separated the two germline ends. As DNA, the CDR3 is TGTGCCAGCGGACTCGGGCAGTACTACAATGAGCAGTTCTTC. It is translated as CASGLGQYYNEQFF.

This clonotype was seen at least ten times. The genes are TRBV15 and TRBJ1-2; tentative D call: TRBD1 (6 bases). Trimming stripped 1 base from V and 2 bases from J, with 11 bases between. This CDR3 is 15 amino acids long. CDR1 is LNHNV, CDR2 YYDKDF, per germline (reference sequence). CDR3 bases: TGTGCCACCAGCAGAGGGGAGGGGGGGAACTATGGCTACACCTTC. This encodes CATSRGEGGNYGYTF.

This clonotype was counted at least ten times. The CDR3 nucleotides are TGTGCCAGCAGCTTAGGTGGCCGGGAGACCCAGTACTTC. This encodes CASSLGGRETQYF. The genes are TRBV7-8 and TRBJ2-5; D ambiguous. Trimming took 1 base from V and 5 from J, leaving 8 bases between them. The CDR3 extends over 13 amino acids. The germline V gene has CDR1 SGHVS and CDR2 FQNEAQ.

Many counts were recorded for this clonotype. The chain is built from TRBV20-1 and TRBJ1-3; D call uncertain. Germline CDR1 is DFQATT and CDR2 is SNEGSKA (reference sequence). The CDR3 contains 13 residues. V gave up 6 bases and J gave up 0 bases, with 9 bases separating them. Here the CDR3 reads CSATDPSGNTIYF. CDR3 coding DNA: TGCAGTGCCACCGACCCCTCTGGAAACACCATATATTTT.

This clonotype has ten or more counts. This chain links TRBV20-1 with TRBJ2-1; 7 bases are shared with TRBD1. Germline lookup yields CDR1 DFQATT and CDR2 SNEGSKA (reference sequence). The CDR3 is 12 residues long. V lost 5 bases to trimming and J lost 6 bases; unmatched junction nucleotides: 4. For the CDR3, the DNA is TGCAGTGCTGGACGACAGGGCAATGAGCAGTTCTTC. Its translation: CSAGRQGNEQFF.

The sample holds many counts of this clonotype. The chain recombines TRBV7-2 with TRBJ2-5; no clear D. The CDR3 extends over 13 amino acids. With 5 bases removed from V and 2 bases from J, the gap between germline ends came to 9 bases. CDR1 is SGHTA and CDR2 is FQGNSA in the germline V gene. CDR3 in amino acids: CASSARYQETQYF. DNA of the CDR3: TGTGCCAGCAGCGCCAGGTATCAAGAGACCCAGTACTTC. Looking up the rest from reference TRBV7-2 and TRBJ2-5 gives the full variable domain: GAGVSQSPSNKVTEKGKDVELRCDPISGHTALYWYRQSLGQGLEFLIYFQGNSAPDKSGLPSDRFSAERTGGSVSTLTIQRTQQEDSAVYLCASSARYQETQYFGPGTRLLVL.

This clonotype has a single count. Given a much more abundant clone one base away, this may be a read error. V gene TRBV4-2 combines with J gene TRBJ2-3; no reliable D call. Trimming shortened V by 5 bases and J by 1 base, and 10 bases separated the two germline ends. The CDR3 is made up of 14 amino acids. Germline CDR1 is LGHNA and CDR2 is YNFKEQ. In DNA form, the CDR3 reads TGTGCCAGCAGCGTCTGGGGTGGCACAGATACGCAGTATTTT. This gives the protein CASSVWGGTDTQYF.

V is TRBV6-5 and J is TRBJ2-1; D is possibly TRBD1 (6 bases). V shed 6 bases and J shed 4 bases, with 16 bases lying between them. CDR1 is MNHEY, CDR2 SVGAGI, per germline. This CDR3 contains 15 residues. The CDR3 loop reads CASSPDSKSYNEQFF. The CDR3 DNA reads TGTGCCAGCAGCCCGGACAGCAAGAGTTACAATGAGCAGTTCTTC.

This clonotype occurred many times. CDR3 residues: CSVEAYLDTQYF. The CDR3 DNA follows: TGCAGCGTTGAAGCCTACTTAGATACGCAGTATTTT. The chain is built from TRBV29-1 and TRBJ2-3; D unclear. The CDR3 is 12 amino acids. Germline V gives CDR1 SQVTM, CDR2 ANQGSEA. V was shortened by 1 base and J by 5 bases, with 7 bases between the two germline ends.

This clonotype was seen repeatedly, ten times or more. This chain connects TRBV6-5 to TRBJ1-2, with D unclear. This CDR3 is 15 amino acids long. CDR1 is MNHEY, CDR2 SVGAGI, per germline. Trimming stripped 2 bases from V and 0 bases from J, with 10 bases between. CDR3 bases: TGTGCCAGCAGTTACGACGCGGCCCCTAACTATGGCTACACCTTC. Translating it yields CASSYDAAPNYGYTF.